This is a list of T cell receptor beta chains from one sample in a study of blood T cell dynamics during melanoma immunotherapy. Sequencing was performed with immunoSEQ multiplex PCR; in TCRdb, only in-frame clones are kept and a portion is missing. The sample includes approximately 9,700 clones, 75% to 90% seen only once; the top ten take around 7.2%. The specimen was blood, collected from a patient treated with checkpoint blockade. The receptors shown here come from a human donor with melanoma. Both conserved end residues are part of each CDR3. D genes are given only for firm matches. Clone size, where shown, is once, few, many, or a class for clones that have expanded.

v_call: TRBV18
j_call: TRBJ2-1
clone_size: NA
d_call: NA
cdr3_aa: CASSRRQSSYNEQFF
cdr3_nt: TGTGCCAGCTCACGGCGGCAAAGCTCCTACAATGAGCAGTTCTTC

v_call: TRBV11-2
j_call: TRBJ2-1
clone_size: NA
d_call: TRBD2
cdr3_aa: CASSSRDTSGNNEQFF
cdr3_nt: TGTGCCAGCAGCTCACGAGACACTAGCGGAAACAATGAGCAGTTCTTC

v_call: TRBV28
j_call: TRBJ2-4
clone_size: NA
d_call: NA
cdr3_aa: CASSLRQERGIQYF
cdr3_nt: TGTGCCAGCAGTTTAAGACAGGAGAGGGGCATTCAGTACTTC

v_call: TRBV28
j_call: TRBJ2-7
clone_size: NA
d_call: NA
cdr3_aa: CASSLVAEFLGEQYF
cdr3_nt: TGTGCCAGCAGTCTAGTAGCGGAGTTCCTTGGCGAGCAGTACTTC

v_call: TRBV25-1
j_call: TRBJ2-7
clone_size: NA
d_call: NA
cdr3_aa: CASSEWQGSYEQYF
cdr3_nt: TGTGCCAGCAGTGAATGGCAGGGGTCCTACGAGCAGTACTTC

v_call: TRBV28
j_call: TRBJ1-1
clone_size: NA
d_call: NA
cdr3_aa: CASSLGPGAEAFF
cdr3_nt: TGTGCCAGCAGTTTGGGACCCGGGGCTGAAGCTTTCTTT

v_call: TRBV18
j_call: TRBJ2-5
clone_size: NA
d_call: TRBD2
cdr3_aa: CASSPQTSGKKTQYF
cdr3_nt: TGTGCCAGCTCACCCCAGACTAGCGGGAAGAAGACCCAGTACTTC

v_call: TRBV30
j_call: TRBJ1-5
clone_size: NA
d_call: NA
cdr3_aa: CAWQRTANSNQPQHF
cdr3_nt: TGTGCCTGGCAGAGGACAGCTAATAGCAATCAGCCCCAGCATTTT

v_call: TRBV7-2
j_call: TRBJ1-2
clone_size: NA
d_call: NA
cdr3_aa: CASSLQGAFGGYTF
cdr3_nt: TGTGCCAGCAGCTTACAAGGGGCGTTCGGCGGCTACACCTTC

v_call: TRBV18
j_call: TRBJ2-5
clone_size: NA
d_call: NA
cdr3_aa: CASSPGRHGETQYF
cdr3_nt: TGTGCCAGCTCACCAGGCAGGCACGGGGAGACCCAGTACTTC

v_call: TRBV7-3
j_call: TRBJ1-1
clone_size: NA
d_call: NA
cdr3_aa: CASSITQGETEAFF
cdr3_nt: TGTGCCAGCAGTATCACTCAGGGAGAGACTGAAGCTTTCTTT

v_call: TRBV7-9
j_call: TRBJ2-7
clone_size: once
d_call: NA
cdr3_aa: CASSFGLSGPYEQYF
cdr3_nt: TGTGCCAGCAGCTTTGGGCTGAGCGGTCCCTACGAGCAGTACTTC

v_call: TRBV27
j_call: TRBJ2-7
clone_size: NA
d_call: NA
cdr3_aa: CASSLTGRKTYEQYF
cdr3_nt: TGTGCCAGCAGTTTAACGGGACGGAAGACCTACGAGCAGTACTTC

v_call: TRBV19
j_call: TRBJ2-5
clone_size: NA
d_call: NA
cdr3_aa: CASRNSRETQYF
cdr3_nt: TGTGCCAGTAGAAACAGCCGGGAGACCCAGTACTTC

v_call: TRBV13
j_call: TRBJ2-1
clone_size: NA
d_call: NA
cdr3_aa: CASSFGGSTYNEQFF
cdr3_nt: TGTGCCAGCAGCTTCGGTGGCTCCACCTACAATGAGCAGTTCTTC

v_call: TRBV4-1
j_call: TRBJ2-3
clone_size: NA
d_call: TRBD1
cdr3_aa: CASSLPQGEMTDTQYF
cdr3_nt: TGCGCCAGCAGCCTTCCCCAGGGGGAGATGACAGATACGCAGTATTTT

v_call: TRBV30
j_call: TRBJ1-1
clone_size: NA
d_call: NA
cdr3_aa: CAWSVLGAGTEAFF
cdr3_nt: TGTGCCTGGAGTGTACTTGGGGCTGGCACTGAAGCTTTCTTT

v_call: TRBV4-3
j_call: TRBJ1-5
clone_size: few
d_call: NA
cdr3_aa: CASSQGVSGPQHF
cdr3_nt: TGCGCCAGCAGCCAAGGGGTATCGGGGCCCCAGCATTTT

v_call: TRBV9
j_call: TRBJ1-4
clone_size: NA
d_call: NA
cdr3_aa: CASSVGATTNEKLFF
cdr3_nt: TGTGCCAGCAGCGTAGGGGCTACAACTAATGAAAAACTGTTTTTT

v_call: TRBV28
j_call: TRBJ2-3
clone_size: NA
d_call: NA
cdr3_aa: CASSSPWTGKTSTDTQYF
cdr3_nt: TGTGCCAGCAGTTCTCCTTGGACTGGAAAAACTAGCACAGATACGCAGTATTTT

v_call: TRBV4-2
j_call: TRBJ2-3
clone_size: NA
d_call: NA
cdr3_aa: CASSQEFYSTDTQYF
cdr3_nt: TGTGCCAGCAGCCAAGAATTCTACTCCACAGATACGCAGTATTTT

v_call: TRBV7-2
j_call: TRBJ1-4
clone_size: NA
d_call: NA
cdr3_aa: CASSQQGPGHGNEKLFF
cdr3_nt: TGTGCCAGCAGCCAACAAGGCCCGGGACACGGAAATGAAAAACTGTTTTTT

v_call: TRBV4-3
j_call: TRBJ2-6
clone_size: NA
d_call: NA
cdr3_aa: CASSQDFLGRGANVLTF
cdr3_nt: TGCGCCAGCAGCCAAGATTTTCTGGGGCGGGGGGCCAACGTCCTGACTTTC

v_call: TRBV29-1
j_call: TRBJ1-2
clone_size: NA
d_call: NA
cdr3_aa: CSASGSNYGYTF
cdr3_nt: TGCAGCGCCTCAGGGTCCAACTATGGCTACACCTTC

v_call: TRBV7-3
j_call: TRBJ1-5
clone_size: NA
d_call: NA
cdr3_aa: CASSTGSGQPQHF
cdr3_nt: TGTGCCAGCAGCACAGGGTCGGGACAGCCCCAGCATTTT

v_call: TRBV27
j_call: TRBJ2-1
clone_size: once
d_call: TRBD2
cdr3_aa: CASSLGTSGTTYNEQFF
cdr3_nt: TGTGCCAGCAGTCTGGGGACTAGCGGGACCACTTACAATGAGCAGTTCTTC

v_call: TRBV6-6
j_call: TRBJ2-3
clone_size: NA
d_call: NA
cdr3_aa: CASSYRAVNTQYF
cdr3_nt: TGTGCCAGCAGTTACAGGGCGGTTAATACGCAGTATTTT

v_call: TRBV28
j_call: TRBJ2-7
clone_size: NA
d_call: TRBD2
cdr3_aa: CASSPGLAGKNEQYF
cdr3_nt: TGTGCCAGCAGCCCGGGACTAGCGGGAAAGAACGAGCAGTACTTC

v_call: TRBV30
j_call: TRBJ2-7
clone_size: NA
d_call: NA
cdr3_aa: CAWGTSYEQYF
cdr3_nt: TGTGCCTGGGGGACCTCCTACGAGCAGTACTTC

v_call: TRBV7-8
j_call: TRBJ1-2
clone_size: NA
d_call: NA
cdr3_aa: CASSLGQDSYTF
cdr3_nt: TGTGCCAGCAGCCTAGGACAAGACAGCTACACCTTC

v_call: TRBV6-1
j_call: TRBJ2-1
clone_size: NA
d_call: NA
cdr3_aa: CASSKTDTTDKFF
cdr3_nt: TGTGCCAGCAGTAAGACGGACACGACAGACAAGTTCTTC

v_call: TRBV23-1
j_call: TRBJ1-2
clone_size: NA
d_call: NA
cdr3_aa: CASRLLGRRDPNYGYTF
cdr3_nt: TGCGCCAGCAGACTACTAGGCCGACGGGACCCTAACTATGGCTACACCTTC

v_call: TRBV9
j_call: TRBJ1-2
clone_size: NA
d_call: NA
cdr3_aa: CASSAQGYYGYTF
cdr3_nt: TGTGCCAGCAGCGCACAGGGTTACTATGGCTACACCTTC

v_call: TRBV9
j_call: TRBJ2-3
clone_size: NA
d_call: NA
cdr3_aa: CASSPDRTDTQYF
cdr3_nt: TGTGCCAGCAGCCCCGACCGCACAGATACGCAGTATTTT

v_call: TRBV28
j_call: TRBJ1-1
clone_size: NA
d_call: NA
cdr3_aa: CASPPWGQAGNTEAFF
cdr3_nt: TGTGCCAGCCCTCCCTGGGGGCAGGCTGGGAACACTGAAGCTTTCTTT

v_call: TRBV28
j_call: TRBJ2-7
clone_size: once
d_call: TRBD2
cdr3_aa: CASSSQAGYYEQYF
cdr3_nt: TGTGCCAGCAGTTCCCAAGCGGGGTACTACGAGCAGTACTTC

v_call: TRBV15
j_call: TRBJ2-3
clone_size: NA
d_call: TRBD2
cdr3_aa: CATSRDPSGRPDTQYF
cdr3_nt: TGTGCCACCAGCAGAGATCCGAGCGGGAGGCCAGATACGCAGTATTTT

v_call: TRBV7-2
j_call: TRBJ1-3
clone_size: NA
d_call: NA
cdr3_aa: CASSPSGDGNTIYF
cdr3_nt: TGTGCCAGCAGCCCCTCGGGCGATGGAAACACCATATATTTT

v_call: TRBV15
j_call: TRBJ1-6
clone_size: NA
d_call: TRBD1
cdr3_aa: CATSKPSDRGKDSPLHF
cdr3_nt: TGTGCCACCAGCAAGCCCTCGGACAGGGGGAAGGATTCACCCCTCCACTTT

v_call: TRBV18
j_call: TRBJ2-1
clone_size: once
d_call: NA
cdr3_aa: CASSPGFGRNEQFF
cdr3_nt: TGTGCCAGCTCACCAGGATTTGGTAGGAATGAGCAGTTCTTC

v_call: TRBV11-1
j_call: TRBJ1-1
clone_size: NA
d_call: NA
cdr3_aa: CASSLSLNTEAFF
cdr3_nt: TGTGCCAGCAGCTTATCCCTGAACACTGAAGCTTTCTTT

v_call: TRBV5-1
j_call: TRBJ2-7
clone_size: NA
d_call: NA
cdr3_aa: CASSREGVSEQYF
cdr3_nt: TGCGCCAGCAGCAGAGAAGGGGTTTCCGAGCAGTACTTC

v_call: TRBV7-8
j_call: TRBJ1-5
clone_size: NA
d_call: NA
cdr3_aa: CASSLVWGSNQPQHF
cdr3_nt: TGTGCCAGCAGCTTAGTGTGGGGGAGCAATCAGCCCCAGCATTTT

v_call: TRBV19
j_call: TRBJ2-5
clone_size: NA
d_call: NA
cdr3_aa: CASNKGGGQGQETQYF
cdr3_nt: TGTGCCAGTAACAAAGGAGGAGGGCAGGGGCAAGAGACCCAGTACTTC

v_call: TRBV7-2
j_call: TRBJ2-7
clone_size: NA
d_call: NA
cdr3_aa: CASRTGTHSSEQYF
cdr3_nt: TGTGCCAGCAGGACGGGGACCCACTCCTCCGAGCAGTACTTC